This T cell receptor (beta chain) was found in a study of T-cell reconstitution after alpha-beta-depleted transplantation in children. As regards this clonotype: Its antigen is not known.

Study findings and constraints: The origin of high day-60 TCRbeta diversity in some patients lay in surviving recipient T cells and thymic progenitors. Several hundred expanded graft clones reportedly supplied alpha-beta T cells about two months after transplant. Counts and diversity of T cells one year after transplant came mostly from newly produced T cells.

Molecular barcoding with unique molecular identifiers was used for the TCRbeta library. Each CDR3 protein gets one entry after TCRdb re-called the PCR reads with MiXCR. The table has hundreds of thousands of distinct CDR3 sequences, under 15% seen once. V lost 3 bases and J 2 bases, leaving 8 bases between the germline ends. The germline gives CDR1 LNHDA, CDR2 SQIVND (reference sequence). CDR3 length: 13 residues. The sequence was obtained from a male patient aged 5 to 17 who had a stem cell transplant for acute myeloid leukemia, so the T cells may come from the graft donor. This specimen consisted of PBMCs, mostly from graft donor cells, obtained 360 days after TCRalphabeta/CD19-depleted stem cell transplant. The V gene is TRBV19, the J gene TRBJ2-7; unclear D gene. In DNA, the CDR3 is TGTGCCAGTAGTATGGACGTGGCCTACGAGCAGTACTTC. It is translated as CASSMDVAYEQYF.